This T cell receptor beta chain was found in a study of T-cell memory formation after mild COVID-19. CDR3 length: 14 residues. In germline, CDR1 is PRHDT, CDR2 FYEKMQ (reference sequence). The V segment lost 5 bases and the J segment 5 bases; nucleotides outside the gene matches: 7. This clonotype was counted between two and nine times. One entry per CDR3 protein, called by TCRdb with MiXCR from the 5' RACE reads. This sample has approximately 340,000 distinct CDR3 sequences; about 16% occur once, and the top ten carry about 22%. The chain uses TRBV13 and TRBJ2-3; TRBD2 matches 7 bases. Sequenced material: PBMCs or a T cell subset sorted from them (not recorded which). The origin of this receptor is a man younger than 35 who had mild COVID-19 (a few samples of this study predate the infection). Cell type and time point are not known. CDR3 region: CASSQEAGVDTQYF. The DNA of the CDR3 is TGTGCCAGCAGCCAGGAGGCGGGGGTAGATACGCAGTATTTT.